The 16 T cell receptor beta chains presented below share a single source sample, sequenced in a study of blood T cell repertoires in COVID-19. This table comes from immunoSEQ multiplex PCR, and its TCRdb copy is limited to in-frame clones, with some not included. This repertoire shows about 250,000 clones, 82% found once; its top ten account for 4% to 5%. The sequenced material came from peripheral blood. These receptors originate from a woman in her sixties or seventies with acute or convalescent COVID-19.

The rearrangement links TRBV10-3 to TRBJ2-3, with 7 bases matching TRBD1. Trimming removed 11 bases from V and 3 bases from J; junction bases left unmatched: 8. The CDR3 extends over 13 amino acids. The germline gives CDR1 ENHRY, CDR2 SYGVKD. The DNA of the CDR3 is TGTGCCGCTAAGACAGGGAGTACAGATACGCAGTATTTT. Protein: CAAKTGSTDTQYF.

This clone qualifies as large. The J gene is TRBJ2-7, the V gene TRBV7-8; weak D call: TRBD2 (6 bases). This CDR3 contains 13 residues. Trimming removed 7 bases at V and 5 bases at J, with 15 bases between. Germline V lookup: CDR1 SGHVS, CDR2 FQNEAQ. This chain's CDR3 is CASNIGEENEQYF. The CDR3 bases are TGTGCCAGCAATATTGGGGAGGAGAACGAGCAGTACTTC.

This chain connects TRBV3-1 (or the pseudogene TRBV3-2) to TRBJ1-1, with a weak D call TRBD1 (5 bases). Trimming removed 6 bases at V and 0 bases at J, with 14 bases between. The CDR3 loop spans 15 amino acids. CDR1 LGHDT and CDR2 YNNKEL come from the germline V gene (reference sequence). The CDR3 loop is CASSSRGRMNTEAFF. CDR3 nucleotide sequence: TGTGCCAGCAGTTCGCGGGGACGTATGAACACTGAAGCTTTCTTT.

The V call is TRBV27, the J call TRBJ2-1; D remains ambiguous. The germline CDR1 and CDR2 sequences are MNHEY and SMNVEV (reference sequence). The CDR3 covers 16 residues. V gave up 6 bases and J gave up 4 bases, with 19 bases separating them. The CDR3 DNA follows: TGTGCCAGCAGAATTTTTCTGTCGCCACGGTACAATGAGCAGTTCTTC. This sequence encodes CASRIFLSPRYNEQFF.

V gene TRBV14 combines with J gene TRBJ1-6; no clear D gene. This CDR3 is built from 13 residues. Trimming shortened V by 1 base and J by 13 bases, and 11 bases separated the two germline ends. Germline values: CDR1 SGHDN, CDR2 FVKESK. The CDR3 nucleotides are TGTGCCAGCAGCCAAGCTGTGGCCGGGCCCCTCCACTTT. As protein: CASSQAVAGPLHF.

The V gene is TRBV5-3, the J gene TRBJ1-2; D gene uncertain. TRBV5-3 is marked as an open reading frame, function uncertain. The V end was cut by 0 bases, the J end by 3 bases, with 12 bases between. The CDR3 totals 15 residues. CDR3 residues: CARSLVGRRDYGYTF. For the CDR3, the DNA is TGTGCCAGAAGCTTGGTAGGGCGGAGGGACTATGGCTACACCTTC.

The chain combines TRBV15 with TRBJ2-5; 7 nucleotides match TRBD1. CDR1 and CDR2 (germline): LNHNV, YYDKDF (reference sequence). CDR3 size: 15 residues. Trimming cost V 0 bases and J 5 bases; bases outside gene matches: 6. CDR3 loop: CATSRDQGVEETQYF. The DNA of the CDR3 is TGTGCCACCAGCAGAGATCAGGGGGTAGAGGAGACCCAGTACTTC.

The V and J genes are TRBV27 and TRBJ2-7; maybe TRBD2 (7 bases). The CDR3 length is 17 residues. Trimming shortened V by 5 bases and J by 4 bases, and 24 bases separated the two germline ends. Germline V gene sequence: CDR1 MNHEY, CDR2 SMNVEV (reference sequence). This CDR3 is CASSQGGGGLARYEQYF. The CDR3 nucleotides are TGTGCCAGCAGTCAGGGAGGGGGGGGGCTAGCGAGGTACGAGCAGTACTTC.

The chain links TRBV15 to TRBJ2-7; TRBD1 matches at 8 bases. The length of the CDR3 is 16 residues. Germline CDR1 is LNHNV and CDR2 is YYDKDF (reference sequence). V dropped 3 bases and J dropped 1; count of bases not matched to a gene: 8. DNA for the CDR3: TGTGCCACCAGCAGGGGAGGACAGGGCTCGTCCTACGAGCAGTACTTC. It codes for CATSRGGQGSSYEQYF.

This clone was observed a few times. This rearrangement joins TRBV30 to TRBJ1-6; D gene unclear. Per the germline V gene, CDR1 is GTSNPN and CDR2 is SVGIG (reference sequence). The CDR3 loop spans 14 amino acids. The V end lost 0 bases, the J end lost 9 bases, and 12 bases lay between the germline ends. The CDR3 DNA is TGTGCCTGGAGTGTCGACGGGATAAGTTCACCCCTCCACTTT. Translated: CAWSVDGISSPLHF. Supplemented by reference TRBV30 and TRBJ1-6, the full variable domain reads SQTIHQWPATLVQPVGSPLSLECTVEGTSNPNLYWYRQAAGRGLQLLFYSVGIGQISSEVPQNLSASRPQDRQFILSSKKLLLSDSGFYLCAWSVDGISSPLHFGNGTRLTVT.

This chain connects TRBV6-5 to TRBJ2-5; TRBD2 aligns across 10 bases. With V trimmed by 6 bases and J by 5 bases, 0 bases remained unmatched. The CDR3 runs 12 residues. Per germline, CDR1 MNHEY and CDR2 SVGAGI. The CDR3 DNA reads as TGTGCCAGCAGACTAGCGGGGGAGACCCAGTACTTC. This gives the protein CASRLAGETQYF.

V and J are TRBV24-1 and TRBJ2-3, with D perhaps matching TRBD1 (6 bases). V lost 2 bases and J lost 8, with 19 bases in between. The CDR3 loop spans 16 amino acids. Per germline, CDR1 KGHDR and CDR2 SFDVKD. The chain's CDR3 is CATSDSTGYGYSTQYF. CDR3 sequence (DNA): TGTGCCACCAGTGATTCTACAGGGTACGGGTATAGTACGCAGTATTTT.

This CDR3 reads CASSDSGTGFGYTF. Written as DNA, the CDR3 is TGTGCCAGCAGTGACTCCGGGACAGGGTTTGGCTACACCTTC. The chain links TRBV25-1 to TRBJ1-2; 9 nucleotides line up with TRBD1. After removal of 3 bases from V and 7 bases from J, the junction contained 6 bases not matched to a gene. This CDR3 is 14 amino acids long. The germline V gene encodes CDR1 MGHDK and CDR2 SYGVNS.

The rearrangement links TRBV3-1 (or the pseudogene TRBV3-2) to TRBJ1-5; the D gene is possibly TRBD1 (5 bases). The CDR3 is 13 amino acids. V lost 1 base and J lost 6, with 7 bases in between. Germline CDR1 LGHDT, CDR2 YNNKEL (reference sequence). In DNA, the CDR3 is TGTGCCAGCAGCCAAGGAAGGGGTCAGCCCCAGCATTTT. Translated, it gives CASSQGRGQPQHF.

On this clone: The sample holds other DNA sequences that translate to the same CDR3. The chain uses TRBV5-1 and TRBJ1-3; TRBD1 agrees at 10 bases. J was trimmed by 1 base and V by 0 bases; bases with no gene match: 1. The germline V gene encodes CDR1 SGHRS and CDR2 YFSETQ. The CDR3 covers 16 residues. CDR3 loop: CASSLGTGGSGNTIYF. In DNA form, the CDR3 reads TGCGCCAGCAGCTTGGGGACAGGGGGTTCTGGAAACACCATATATTTT.

Here the CDR3 reads CATSLNRGVGVNYGYTF. In DNA form, the CDR3 reads TGTGCCACCAGCTTAAACAGGGGCGTTGGAGTTAACTATGGCTACACCTTC. The rearrangement links TRBV15 to TRBJ1-2; 7 bases fit TRBD1. CDR3 size: 17 residues. CDR1 and CDR2 (germline): LNHNV, YYDKDF (reference sequence). V gave up 5 bases and J gave up 1 base; unmatched junction bases: 13.